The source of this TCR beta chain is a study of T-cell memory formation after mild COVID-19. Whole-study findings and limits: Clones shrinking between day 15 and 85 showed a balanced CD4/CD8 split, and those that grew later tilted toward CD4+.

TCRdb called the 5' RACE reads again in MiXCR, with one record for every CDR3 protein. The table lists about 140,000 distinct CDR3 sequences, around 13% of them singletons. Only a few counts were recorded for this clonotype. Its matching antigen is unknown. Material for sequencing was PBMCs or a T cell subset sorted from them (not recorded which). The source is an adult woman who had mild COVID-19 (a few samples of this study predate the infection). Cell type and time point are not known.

The CDR3 here is CASRNGQGLGTDTQYF. CDR3 nucleotides: TGTGCCAGCAGAAACGGACAGGGCCTGGGCACAGATACGCAGTATTTT. The V call is TRBV6-2 or TRBV6-3, the J call TRBJ2-3; TRBD1 matches at 8 bases. Germline values: CDR1 MNHEY, CDR2 SVGEGT. V dropped 6 bases and J dropped 1; count of bases not matched to a gene: 9. The CDR3 consists of 16 residues.